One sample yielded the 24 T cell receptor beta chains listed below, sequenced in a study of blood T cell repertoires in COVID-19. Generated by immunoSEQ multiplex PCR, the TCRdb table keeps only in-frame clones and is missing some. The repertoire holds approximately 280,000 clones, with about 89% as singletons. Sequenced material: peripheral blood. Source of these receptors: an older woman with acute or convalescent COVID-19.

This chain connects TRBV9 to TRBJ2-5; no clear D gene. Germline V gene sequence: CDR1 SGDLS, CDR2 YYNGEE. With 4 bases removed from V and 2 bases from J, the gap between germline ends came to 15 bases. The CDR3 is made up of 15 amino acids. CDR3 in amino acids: CASSSIRGRQETQYF. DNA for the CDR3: TGTGCCAGCAGCTCCATTCGTGGCAGACAAGAGACCCAGTACTTC.

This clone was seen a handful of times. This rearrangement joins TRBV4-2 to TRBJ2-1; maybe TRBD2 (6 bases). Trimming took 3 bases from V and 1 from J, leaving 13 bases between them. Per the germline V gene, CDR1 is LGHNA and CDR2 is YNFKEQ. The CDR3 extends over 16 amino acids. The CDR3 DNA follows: TGTGCCAGCAGCCAGGAAGTCGGGGGATCCTACAATGAGCAGTTCTTC. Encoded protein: CASSQEVGGSYNEQFF.

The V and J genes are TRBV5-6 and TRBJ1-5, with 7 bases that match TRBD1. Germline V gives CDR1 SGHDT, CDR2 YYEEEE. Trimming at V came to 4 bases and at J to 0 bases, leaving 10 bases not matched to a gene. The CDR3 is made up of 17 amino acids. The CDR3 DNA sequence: TGTGCCAGCAGCCCACCCCCGGGACAGAATAGCAATCAGCCCCAGCATTTT. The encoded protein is CASSPPPGQNSNQPQHF.

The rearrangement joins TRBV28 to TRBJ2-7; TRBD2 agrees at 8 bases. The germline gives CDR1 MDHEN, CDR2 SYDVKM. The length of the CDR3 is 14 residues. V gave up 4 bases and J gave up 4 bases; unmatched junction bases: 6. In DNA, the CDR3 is TGTGCCAGCAGTTGGGCGGGGGGCGATTACGAGCAGTACTTC. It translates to CASSWAGGDYEQYF.

CDR3 sequence (DNA): TGTGCCAGCAGTGAAAGCACTAGCGGGAGGTTGACGTACAATGAGCAGTTCTTC. Amino acid sequence: CASSESTSGRLTYNEQFF. J is TRBJ2-1 and V is TRBV2; 12 bases match TRBD2. Germline CDR1 reads SNHLY; CDR2 reads FYNNEI. The CDR3 runs 18 residues. J gave up 4 bases and V 2 bases, and 9 bases lay outside the gene matches.

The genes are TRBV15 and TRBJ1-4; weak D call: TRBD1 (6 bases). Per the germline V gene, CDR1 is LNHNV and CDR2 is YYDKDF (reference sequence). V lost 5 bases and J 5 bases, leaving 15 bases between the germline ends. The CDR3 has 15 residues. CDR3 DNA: TGTGCCACCAGCCCGAGTCGACAGGCCAATGAAAAACTGTTTTTT. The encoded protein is CATSPSRQANEKLFF.

This chain's CDR3 is CASSMTGLAERTDTQYF. CDR3 sequence (DNA): TGTGCCAGCAGTATGACGGGACTAGCGGAGCGCACAGATACGCAGTATTTT. This sequence joins TRBV28 and TRBJ2-3; 11 bases map to TRBD2. CDR3 length: 17 amino acids. The ends lost 5 bases at V and 1 base at J; junction bases unmatched: 8. Germline lookup yields CDR1 MDHEN and CDR2 SYDVKM.

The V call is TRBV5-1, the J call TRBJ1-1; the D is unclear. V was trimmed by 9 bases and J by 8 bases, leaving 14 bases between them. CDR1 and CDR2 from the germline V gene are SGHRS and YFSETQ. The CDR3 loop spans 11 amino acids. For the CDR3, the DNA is TGCGCCACCCACCCCCCCCGGGAAGCTTTCTTT. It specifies CATHPPREAFF.

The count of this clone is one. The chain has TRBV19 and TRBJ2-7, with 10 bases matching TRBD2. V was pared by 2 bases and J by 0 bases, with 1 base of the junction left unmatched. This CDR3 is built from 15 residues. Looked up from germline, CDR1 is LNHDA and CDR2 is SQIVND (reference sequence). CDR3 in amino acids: CASSIRLAGSYEQYF. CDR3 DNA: TGTGCCAGTAGTATAAGACTAGCGGGCTCCTACGAGCAGTACTTC.

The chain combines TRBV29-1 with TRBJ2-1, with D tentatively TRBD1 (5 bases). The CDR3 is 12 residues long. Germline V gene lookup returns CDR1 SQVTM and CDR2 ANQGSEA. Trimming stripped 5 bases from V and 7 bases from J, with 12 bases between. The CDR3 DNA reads TGCAGCGTTATAACCCAGGGTAATGAGCAGTTCTTC. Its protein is CSVITQGNEQFF.

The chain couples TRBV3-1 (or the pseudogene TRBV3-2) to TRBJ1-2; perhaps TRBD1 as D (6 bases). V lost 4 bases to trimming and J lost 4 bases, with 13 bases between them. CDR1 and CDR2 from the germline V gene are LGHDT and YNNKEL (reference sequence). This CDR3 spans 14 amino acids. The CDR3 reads CASSPLGGAYGYTF. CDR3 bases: TGTGCCAGCAGCCCCCTGGGGGGGGCCTATGGCTACACCTTC.

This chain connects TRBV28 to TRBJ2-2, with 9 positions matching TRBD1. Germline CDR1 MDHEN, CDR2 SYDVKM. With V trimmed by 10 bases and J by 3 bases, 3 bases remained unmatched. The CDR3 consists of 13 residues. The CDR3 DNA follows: TGTGCCACCGGACAGGGGTACACCGGGGAGCTGTTTTTT. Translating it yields CATGQGYTGELFF.

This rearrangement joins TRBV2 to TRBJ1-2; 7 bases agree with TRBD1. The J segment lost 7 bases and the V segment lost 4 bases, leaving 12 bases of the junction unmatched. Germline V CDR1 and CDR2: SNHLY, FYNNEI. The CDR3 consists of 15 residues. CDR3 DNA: TGTGCCAGCAGTGGGACAGGAGACGTGCGTGGTGGCTACACCTTC. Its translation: CASSGTGDVRGGYTF.

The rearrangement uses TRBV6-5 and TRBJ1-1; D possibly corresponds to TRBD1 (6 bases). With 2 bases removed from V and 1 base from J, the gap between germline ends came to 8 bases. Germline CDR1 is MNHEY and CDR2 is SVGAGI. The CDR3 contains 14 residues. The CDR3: CASSYRTANTEAFF. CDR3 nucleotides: TGTGCCAGCAGTTACAGGACAGCGAACACTGAAGCTTTCTTT.

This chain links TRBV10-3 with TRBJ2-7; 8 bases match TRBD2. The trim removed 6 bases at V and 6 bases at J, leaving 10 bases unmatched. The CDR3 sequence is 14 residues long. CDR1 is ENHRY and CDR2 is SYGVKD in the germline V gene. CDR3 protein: CAIRPRTSSGEQYF. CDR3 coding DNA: TGTGCCATCAGGCCCCGGACTAGCTCTGGCGAGCAGTACTTC.

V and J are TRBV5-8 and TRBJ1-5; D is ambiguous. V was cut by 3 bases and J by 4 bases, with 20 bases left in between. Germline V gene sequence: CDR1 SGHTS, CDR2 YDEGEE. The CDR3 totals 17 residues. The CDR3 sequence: CASSSKIGIGLNQPQHF. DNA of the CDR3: TGTGCCAGCAGCTCCAAGATCGGTATTGGGCTTAATCAGCCCCAGCATTTT.

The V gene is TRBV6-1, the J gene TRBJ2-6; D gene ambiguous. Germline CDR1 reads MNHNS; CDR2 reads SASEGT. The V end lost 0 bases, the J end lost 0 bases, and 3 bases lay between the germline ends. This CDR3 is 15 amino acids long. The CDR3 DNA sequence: TGTGCCAGCAGTGAAGCCGTCTCTGGGGCCAACGTCCTGACTTTC. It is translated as CASSEAVSGANVLTF.

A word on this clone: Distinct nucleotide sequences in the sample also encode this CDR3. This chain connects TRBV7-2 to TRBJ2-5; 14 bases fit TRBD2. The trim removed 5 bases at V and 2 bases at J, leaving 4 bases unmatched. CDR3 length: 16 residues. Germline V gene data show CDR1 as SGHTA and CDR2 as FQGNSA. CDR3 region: CASSPGLAGGQETQYF. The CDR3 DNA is TGTGCCAGCAGCCCCGGACTAGCGGGGGGACAAGAGACCCAGTACTTC.

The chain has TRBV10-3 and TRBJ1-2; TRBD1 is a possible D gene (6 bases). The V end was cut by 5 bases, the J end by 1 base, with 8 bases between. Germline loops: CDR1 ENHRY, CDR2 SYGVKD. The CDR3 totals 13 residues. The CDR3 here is CAISSDSNYGYTF. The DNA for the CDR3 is TGTGCCATCAGTTCGGACAGTAACTATGGCTACACCTTC.

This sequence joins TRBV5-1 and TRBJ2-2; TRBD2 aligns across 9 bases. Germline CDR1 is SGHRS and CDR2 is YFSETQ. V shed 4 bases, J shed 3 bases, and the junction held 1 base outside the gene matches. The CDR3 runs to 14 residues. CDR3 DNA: TGCGCCAGCAGCCGCGGGGGGGACACCGGGGAGCTGTTTTTT. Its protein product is CASSRGGDTGELFF.

Written as DNA, the CDR3 is TGTGCCAGCAGTGAAATACGGGGGGTGAACACCGGGGAGCTGTTTTTT. Its translation: CASSEIRGVNTGELFF. The chain uses TRBV6-1 and TRBJ2-2; TRBD2 aligns across 7 bases. CDR1 is MNHNS, CDR2 SASEGT, per germline. Losses at the gene ends were 2 bases for V and 1 base for J; bases not matched to a gene: 4. The length of the CDR3 is 16 residues.

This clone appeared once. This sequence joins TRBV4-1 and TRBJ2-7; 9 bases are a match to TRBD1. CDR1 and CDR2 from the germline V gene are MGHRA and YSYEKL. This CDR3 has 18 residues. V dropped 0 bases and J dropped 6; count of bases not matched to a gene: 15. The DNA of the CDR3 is TGCGCCAGCAGCCAAGATCTGGTGCGAGACAGGGGGTGGGGCGAGCAGTACTTC. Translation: CASSQDLVRDRGWGEQYF.

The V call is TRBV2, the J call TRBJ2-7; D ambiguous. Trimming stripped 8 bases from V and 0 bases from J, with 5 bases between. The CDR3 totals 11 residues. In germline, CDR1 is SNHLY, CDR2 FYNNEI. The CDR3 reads CASRSSYEQYF. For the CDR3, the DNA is TGTGCCAGCCGGTCCTCCTACGAGCAGTACTTC.

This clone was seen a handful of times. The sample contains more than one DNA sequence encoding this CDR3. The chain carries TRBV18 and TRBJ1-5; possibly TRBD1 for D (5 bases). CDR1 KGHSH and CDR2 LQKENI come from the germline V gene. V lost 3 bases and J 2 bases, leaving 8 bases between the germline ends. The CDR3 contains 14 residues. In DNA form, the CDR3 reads TGTGCCAGCTCACCGGGGGGGGGCAATCAGCCCCAGCATTTT. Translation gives CASSPGGGNQPQHF.